The rows below give T cell receptor beta chains drawn from one sample of a study of cytomegalovirus exposure and HLA in healthy donors. This table comes from immunoSEQ multiplex PCR, and its TCRdb copy is limited to in-frame clones, with some not included. This sample has about 150,000 clones, with 60% to 85% found just once. Sequenced input: PBMCs. Receptors were obtained from a woman aged 50 to 65 in good health and CMV-seropositive. The CDR3 runs from the conserved cysteine through the conserved F or W. D genes are given only for firm matches. Not all rows give a size; the values are once, few, many and, for expanded clones, a class.

V gene	J gene	D gene	clone size	CDR3 DNA	CDR3 protein
TRBV7-2	TRBJ2-7	TRBD2	few	TGTGCCAGCAGCTTTTTAGCGGGAGGGGAGCAGTACTTC	CASSFLAGGEQYF
TRBV4-3	TRBJ1-1	.	.	TGCGCCAGCAGCGCCACACAGGGAGGGCTCACTGAAGCTTTCTTT	CASSATQGGLTEAFF
TRBV5-1	TRBJ2-3	.	few	TGCGCCAGCAGCTTAAACAGGGAAACAGATACGCAGTATTTT	CASSLNRETDTQYF
TRBV28	TRBJ1-2	.	.	TGTGCCAGCAGTTCCCGCCCGGGTGGCTACACCTTC	CASSSRPGGYTF
TRBV6-1	TRBJ1-2	.	.	TGTGCCAGCAGTGACGGAGTAGCTAACTATGGCTACACCTTC	CASSDGVANYGYTF
TRBV5-6	TRBJ2-3	.	.	TGTGCCAGCAGCTTGGGGCCCCCCCAGGGCGATACGCAGTATTTT	CASSLGPPQGDTQYF
TRBV7-2	TRBJ1-2	TRBD1	.	TGTGCCAGCAGCCTCAATCCCGGACAGGGGAACTATGGCTACACCTTC	CASSLNPGQGNYGYTF
TRBV11-1	TRBJ2-7	.	.	TGTGCCAGCAGCCCATGGCGGGGCCAGTCCTACGAGCAGTACTTC	CASSPWRGQSYEQYF
TRBV5-1	TRBJ2-5	TRBD1	.	TGCGCCAGCAGCTTGGAGGGACAGGGGGCGGAGACCCAGTACTTC	CASSLEGQGAETQYF
TRBV30	TRBJ1-3	.	.	TGTGCCTGGAGTGTACCCATGGGACTTACAAACACCATATATTTT	CAWSVPMGLTNTIYF
TRBV30	TRBJ2-3	TRBD2	.	TGTGCCTGGGGGCGGGGGGGCAGTACAGATACGCAGTATTTT	CAWGRGGSTDTQYF
TRBV30	TRBJ2-1	.	.	TGTGCCTGGACGGTTGGGGCCTACCCCTACAATGAGCAGTTCTTC	CAWTVGAYPYNEQFF
TRBV5-1	TRBJ2-5	.	.	TGCGCCAGCAGCCCCGAGCCGGCGGGGGAGACCCAGTACTTC	CASSPEPAGETQYF
TRBV5-1	TRBJ2-1	TRBD1	.	TGCGCCAGCAGCTTCCCGGGACAGGGGGACAATGAGCAGTTCTTC	CASSFPGQGDNEQFF
TRBV20-1	TRBJ1-2	.	.	TGCAGTGCTTACAGGGAACCTGGCTACACCTTC	CSAYREPGYTF
TRBV7-9	TRBJ1-3	.	.	TGTGCCAGCAGCTCAACCGGCACAGGGCCCGGAAACACCATATATTTT	CASSSTGTGPGNTIYF
TRBV27	TRBJ2-6	TRBD2	.	TGTGCCAGCAGTTTATGGTGGGGGGAGGGCTCTGGGGCCAACGTCCTGACTTTC	CASSLWWGEGSGANVLTF
TRBV28	TRBJ2-3	.	.	TGTGCCAGCAGTTCCGTCAGGGGTTCGACAGATACGCAGTATTTT	CASSSVRGSTDTQYF
TRBV2	TRBJ2-7	TRBD2	.	TGTGCCAGCGGGAGGGACTCCACCTACGAGCAGTACTTC	CASGRDSTYEQYF
TRBV5-4	TRBJ2-7	TRBD1	.	TGTGCCAGCAGCCGTCGGGACAGATCCTACGAGCAGTACTTC	CASSRRDRSYEQYF
TRBV9	TRBJ2-1	.	.	TGTGCCAGCAGCGTAGGGCGGGGGCCCTACAATGAGCAGTTCTTC	CASSVGRGPYNEQFF
TRBV4-3	TRBJ2-1	.	.	TGCGCCAGCAGCCTAGACGCGACAGGCAGAGATAACAATGAGCAGTTCTTC	CASSLDATGRDNNEQFF
TRBV12-2	TRBJ2-3	.	.	TGTGCAAGTCGCGCGACGGGACTAGCGGGGGGGACAGATACGCAGTATTTT	CASRATGLAGGTDTQYF
TRBV5-6	TRBJ2-5	TRBD2	.	TGTGCCAGCAGCTTAAGAGCGGGACCTCAAGAGACCCAGTACTTC	CASSLRAGPQETQYF
TRBV7-3	TRBJ2-6	TRBD1	once	TGTGCCAGCAGCTTACAGGGGGTTGGGGCCAACGTCCTGACTTTC	CASSLQGVGANVLTF
TRBV2	TRBJ1-2	TRBD1	.	TGTGCCAGCAGTTCTACAGGGGTAAATGGCTACACCTTC	CASSSTGVNGYTF
TRBV5-8	TRBJ1-2	TRBD1	.	TGTGCCAGCAGCCGGACAGGGGGCGTGCGAGGCTACACCTTC	CASSRTGGVRGYTF
TRBV2	TRBJ1-5	.	.	TGTGCCAGCAGCGCTTCCCGACATGCAGCGGGTAGCAATCAGCCCCAGCATTTT	CASSASRHAAGSNQPQHF
TRBV9	TRBJ2-6	.	.	TGTGCCAGCAGCGTGAGCGGGGCCAACGTCCTGACTTTC	CASSVSGANVLTF
TRBV19	TRBJ2-1	.	.	TGTGCCAGTAGTGCTCGGACAGAATACAATGAGCAGTTCTTC	CASSARTEYNEQFF
TRBV10-3	TRBJ2-3	TRBD2	.	TGTGCCATCAGTGCGTGGGGGGGGAGCACAGATACGCAGTATTTT	CAISAWGGSTDTQYF
TRBV2	TRBJ2-7	TRBD1	.	TGTGCCAGCATGGACAGGACAGGGACCTACGAGCAGTACTTC	CASMDRTGTYEQYF
TRBV28	TRBJ1-2	TRBD1	.	TGTGCCAGCACCGTCCCGGGACAGGGGTCAAACTATGGCTACACCTTC	CASTVPGQGSNYGYTF
TRBV7-6	TRBJ2-1	.	.	TGTGCCAGCAGCTTAGAAGGGGCCTCCTACAATGAGCAGTTCTTC	CASSLEGASYNEQFF
TRBV7-2	TRBJ1-2	TRBD1	.	TGTGCCAGCAGCTCTTCGCCAGGGGGCTATGGCTACACCTTC	CASSSSPGGYGYTF